This is a list of T cell receptor beta chains from one sample in a study of shared clonotypes between healthy human individuals. The assay was immunoSEQ multiplex PCR, and TCRdb's table has in-frame clones only and misses some. Of some 2 million clones in the sample, approximately 94% were seen once. The specimen sequenced was naive CD8+ T cells sorted from blood. The receptor set was obtained from a man between 18 and 35 years old in good health. Each CDR3 is given with its conserved first and last residue. D genes are given only for firm matches. Expanded clones are given a class, and other clones once, few, many or no size at all.

TRBJ2-1	TRBD2	-	TRBV30	TGTGCCTGGAGTGTTTTAGCGGGACATGAGCAGTTCTTC	CAWSVLAGHEQFF
TRBJ2-2	TRBD1	-	TRBV25-1	TGTGCCAGCAGTGCTCCTTGGACAGGGAGGTTAAACACCGGGGAGCTGTTTTTT	CASSAPWTGRLNTGELFF
TRBJ2-7	-	once	TRBV5-8	TGTGCCACCAAACTCGGGATTAACTCCTACGAGCAGTACTTC	CATKLGINSYEQYF
TRBJ2-5	TRBD1	-	TRBV5-1	TGCGCCAGCAGCTTGGCGAGGGACAGGGCATCAGGGGAGACCCAGTACTTC	CASSLARDRASGETQYF
TRBJ2-7	-	-	TRBV2	TGTGCCAGCACCGGTGGGGACACATACGAGCAGTACTTC	CASTGGDTYEQYF
TRBJ2-7	-	-	TRBV19	TGTGCCAGTTCTCTCTCTAGAAACGAGCAGTACTTC	CASSLSRNEQYF
TRBJ2-1	-	-	TRBV25-1	TGTGCCAGCAGTATGGTTTACTCCTACAATGAGCAGTTCTTC	CASSMVYSYNEQFF
TRBJ1-2	-	-	TRBV7-9	TGTGCCAGCAGCTCCCCGGACGCCTCCAGTGGCTACACCTTC	CASSSPDASSGYTF
TRBJ1-2	-	-	TRBV6-5	TGTGCCAGCACCACCAACAGGGAAAGCTACACCTTC	CASTTNRESYTF
TRBJ2-1	TRBD2	-	TRBV6-1	TGTGCCAGCAGTGAAGCGGGGGGGTACAATGAGCAGTTCTTC	CASSEAGGYNEQFF
TRBJ1-1	-	-	TRBV28	TGTGCCAGCAGTTTCATCGGGGGAGACACTGAAGCTTTCTTT	CASSFIGGDTEAFF
TRBJ1-2	-	-	TRBV4-3	TGCGCCAGCAGCCATGGGGAAGGGCACTATGGCTACACCTTC	CASSHGEGHYGYTF
TRBJ2-7	TRBD1	-	TRBV2	TGTGCCAGCAGTCCGACAGGGGGGTACGAGCAGTACTTC	CASSPTGGYEQYF
TRBJ1-2	TRBD1	-	TRBV2	TGTGCCAGCAGTGAAGGCACAGGGGAGGGCAACTATGGCTACACCTTC	CASSEGTGEGNYGYTF
TRBJ2-7	-	-	TRBV5-4	TGTGCCAGCAGCTTCGCCGGCGGACTCATAGGGGGGCGCTCCTACGAGCAGTACTTC	CASSFAGGLIGGRSYEQYF
TRBJ2-1	-	-	TRBV7-3	TGTGCCAGCAGCCAATCCGTCAGCAGCTCCTACAATGAGCAGTTCTTC	CASSQSVSSSYNEQFF
TRBJ2-7	TRBD1	-	TRBV19	TGTGCCAGTAGTCCGGGACAGGGGGCATACGAGCAGTACTTC	CASSPGQGAYEQYF
TRBJ2-1	TRBD2	-	TRBV7-8	TGTGCCAGCAGCTTTCTCGCGGGAGGAGGGAATGAGCAGTTCTTC	CASSFLAGGGNEQFF
TRBJ1-6	-	-	TRBV28	TGTGCCAGCAGCCCCCCGGGGCAGGGGAATAATTCACCCCTCCACTTT	CASSPPGQGNNSPLHF
TRBJ2-7	-	-	TRBV4-1	TGCGCCAGCAGCCAACAGGGGGGAGTCTCCTACGAGCAGTACTTC	CASSQQGGVSYEQYF
TRBJ2-2	-	-	TRBV6-6	TGTGCCAGCAGCCAGTTCATGCCGAACACCGGGGAGCTGTTTTTT	CASSQFMPNTGELFF
TRBJ2-5	-	-	TRBV9	TGTGCCAGCAGCGTAGCTCACTCACTGGAGACCCAGTACTTC	CASSVAHSLETQYF
TRBJ1-5	-	-	TRBV30	TGTGCCTGGAGTGGGGAGGTTAGCAATCAGCCCCAGCATTTT	CAWSGEVSNQPQHF
TRBJ2-7	-	-	TRBV2	TGTGCCAGCAGTCCCCGAGGCCGCTACGAGCAGTACTTC	CASSPRGRYEQYF
TRBJ2-1	-	-	TRBV7-8	TGTGCCAGCAGCGACAGCCCGAACAATGAGCAGTTCTTC	CASSDSPNNEQFF